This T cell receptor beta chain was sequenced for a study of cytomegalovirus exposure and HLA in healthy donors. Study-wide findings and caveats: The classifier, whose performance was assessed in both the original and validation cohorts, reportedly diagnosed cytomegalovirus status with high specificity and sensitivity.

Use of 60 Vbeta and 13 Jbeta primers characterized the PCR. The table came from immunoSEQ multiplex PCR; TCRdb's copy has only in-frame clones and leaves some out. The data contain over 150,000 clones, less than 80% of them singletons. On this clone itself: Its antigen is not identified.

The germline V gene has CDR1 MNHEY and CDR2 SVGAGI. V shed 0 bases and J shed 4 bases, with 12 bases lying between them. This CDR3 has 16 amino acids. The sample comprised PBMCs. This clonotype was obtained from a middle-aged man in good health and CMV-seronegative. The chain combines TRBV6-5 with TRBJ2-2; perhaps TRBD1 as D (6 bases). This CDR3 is CASSYSGTMATGELFF. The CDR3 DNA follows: TGTGCCAGCAGTTACTCTGGGACAATGGCCACCGGGGAGCTGTTTTTT.